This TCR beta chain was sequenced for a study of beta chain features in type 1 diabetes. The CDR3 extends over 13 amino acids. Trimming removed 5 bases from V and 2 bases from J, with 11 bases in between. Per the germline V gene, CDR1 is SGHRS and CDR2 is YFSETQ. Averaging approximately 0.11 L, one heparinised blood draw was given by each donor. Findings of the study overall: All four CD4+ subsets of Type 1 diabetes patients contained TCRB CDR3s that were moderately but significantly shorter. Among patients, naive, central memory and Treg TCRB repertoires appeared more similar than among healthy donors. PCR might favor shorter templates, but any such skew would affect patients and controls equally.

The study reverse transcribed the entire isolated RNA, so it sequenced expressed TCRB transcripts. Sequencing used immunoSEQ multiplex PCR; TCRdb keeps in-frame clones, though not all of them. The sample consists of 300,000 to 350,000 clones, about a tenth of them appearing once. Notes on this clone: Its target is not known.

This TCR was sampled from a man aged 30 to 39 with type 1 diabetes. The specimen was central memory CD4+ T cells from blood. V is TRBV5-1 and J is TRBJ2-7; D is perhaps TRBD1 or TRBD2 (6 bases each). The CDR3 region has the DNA TGCGCCAGCAGAGGGGGGACCCCCTACGAGCAGTACTTC. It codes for CASRGGTPYEQYF.